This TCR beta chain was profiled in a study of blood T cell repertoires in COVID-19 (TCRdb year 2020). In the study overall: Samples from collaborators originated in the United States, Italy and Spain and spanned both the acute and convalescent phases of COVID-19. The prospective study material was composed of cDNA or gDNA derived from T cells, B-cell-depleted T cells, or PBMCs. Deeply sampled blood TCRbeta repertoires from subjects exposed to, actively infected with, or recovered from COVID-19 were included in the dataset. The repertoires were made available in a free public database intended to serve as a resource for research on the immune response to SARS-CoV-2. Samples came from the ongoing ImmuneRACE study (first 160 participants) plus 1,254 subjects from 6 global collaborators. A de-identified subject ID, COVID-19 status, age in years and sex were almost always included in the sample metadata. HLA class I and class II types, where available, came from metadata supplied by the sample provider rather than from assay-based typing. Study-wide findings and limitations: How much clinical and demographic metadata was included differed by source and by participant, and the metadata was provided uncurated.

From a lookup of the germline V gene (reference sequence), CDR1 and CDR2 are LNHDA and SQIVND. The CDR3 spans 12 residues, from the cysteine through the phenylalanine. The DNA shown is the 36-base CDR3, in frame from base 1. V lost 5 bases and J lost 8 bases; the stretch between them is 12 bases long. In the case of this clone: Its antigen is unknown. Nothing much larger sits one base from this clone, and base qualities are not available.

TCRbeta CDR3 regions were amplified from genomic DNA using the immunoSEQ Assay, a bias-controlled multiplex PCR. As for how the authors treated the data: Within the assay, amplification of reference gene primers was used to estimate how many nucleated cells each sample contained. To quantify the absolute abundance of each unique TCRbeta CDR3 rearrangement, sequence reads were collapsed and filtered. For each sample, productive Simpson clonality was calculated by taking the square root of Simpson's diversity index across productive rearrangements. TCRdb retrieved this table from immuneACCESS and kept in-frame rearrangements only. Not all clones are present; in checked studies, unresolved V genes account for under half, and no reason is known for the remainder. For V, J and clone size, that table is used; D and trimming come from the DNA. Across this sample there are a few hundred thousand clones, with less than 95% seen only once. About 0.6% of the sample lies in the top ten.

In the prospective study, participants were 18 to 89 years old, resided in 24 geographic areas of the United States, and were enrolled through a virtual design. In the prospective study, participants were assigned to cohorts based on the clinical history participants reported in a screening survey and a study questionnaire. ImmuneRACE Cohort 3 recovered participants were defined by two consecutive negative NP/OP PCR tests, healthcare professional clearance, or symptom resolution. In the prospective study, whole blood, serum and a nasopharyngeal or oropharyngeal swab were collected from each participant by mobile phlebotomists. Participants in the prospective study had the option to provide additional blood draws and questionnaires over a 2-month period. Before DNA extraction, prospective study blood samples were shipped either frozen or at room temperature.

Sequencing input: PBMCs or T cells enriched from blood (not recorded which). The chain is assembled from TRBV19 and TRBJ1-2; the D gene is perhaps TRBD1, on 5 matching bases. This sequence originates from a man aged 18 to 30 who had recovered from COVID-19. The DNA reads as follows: TGTGCCAGTAGTTTCAGGGTGACCGGCTACACCTTC. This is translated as CASSFRVTGYTF.